The clone carrying this TCR beta chain has only a few counts. Germline lookup yields CDR1 SNHLY and CDR2 FYNNEI. V trimming: 6 bases; J trimming: 0 bases; junction bases outside the gene matches: 14. The CDR3 extends over 17 amino acids. This sample is part of a study of patients and donors after allogeneic stem cell transplantation. Using its own MiXCR run on the RT-PCR reads, TCRdb lists one record per CDR3 protein. The repertoire consists of some 230,000 distinct CDR3 sequences, with over 12% occurring once and the leading ten covering roughly 10%. Material: blood, either unsorted or a sorted T cell fraction (not recorded which). The V call is TRBV2, the J call TRBJ2-7, with TRBD2 identical over 7 bases. This receptor was taken from a human donor who was either an allogeneic HSCT recipient or a stem cell or donor lymphocyte infusion donor (not recorded which). It is not recorded whose cells these are; they may come from a transplant donor. CDR3 bases: TGTGCCAGCAGGCACCCAGCGCCGGGACTAAACTCCTACGAGCAGTACTTC. Residues: CASRHPAPGLNSYEQYF.